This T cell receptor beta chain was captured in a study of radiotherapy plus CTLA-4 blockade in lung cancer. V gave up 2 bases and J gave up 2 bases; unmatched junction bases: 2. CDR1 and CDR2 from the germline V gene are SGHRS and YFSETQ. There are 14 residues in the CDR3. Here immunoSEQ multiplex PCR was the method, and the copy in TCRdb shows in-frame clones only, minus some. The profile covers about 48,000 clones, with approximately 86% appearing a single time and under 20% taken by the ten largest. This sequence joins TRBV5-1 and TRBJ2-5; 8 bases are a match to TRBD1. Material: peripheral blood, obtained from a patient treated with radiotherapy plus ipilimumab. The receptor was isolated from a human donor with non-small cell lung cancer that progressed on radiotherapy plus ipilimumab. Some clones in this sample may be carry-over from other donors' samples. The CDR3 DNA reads TGCGCCAGCAGCTTCCAGGGGGCTCAAGAGACCCAGTACTTC. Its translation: CASSFQGAQETQYF.